A selection of T cell receptor beta chains follows, all from one sample in a study of T cell repertoires in cytomegalovirus infection. MiXCR was run by TCRdb on the reads, yielding one entry per CDR3 protein. Here the sample spans 150,000 to 200,000 distinct CDR3 sequences, under 30% being singletons. Sequencing was done on a sample of PBMCs. The receptors here all came from a human donor in good health (CMV status not recorded). Some clones in this sample may be carry-over from other donors' samples. Both conserved end residues are part of each CDR3. The order of the fields is D gene, clone size, V gene, J gene, CDR3 DNA, CDR3 protein. D genes are given only for firm matches. Only part of the rows carry a size: once, few, many, or a class if the clone is expanded.

>NA|NA|TRBV15|TRBJ1-1
TGTGCCACCAGCAGAGTGGGTTCGGTTGAAGCTTTCTTT
CATSRVGSVEAFF
>NA|few|TRBV29-1|TRBJ1-1
TGCAGCGTAGACGCCAGGTACGGCACTGAAGCTTTCTTT
CSVDARYGTEAFF
>NA|NA|TRBV12-3/TRBV12-4|TRBJ1-1
TGTGCCAGCACCAGGGGACTAGGTGAAGCTTTCTTT
CASTRGLGEAFF
>NA|few|TRBV28|TRBJ2-1
TGTGCCAGCACCAGGACCCTTGAGAAGTTCTTC
CASTRTLEKFF
>NA|NA|TRBV12-3/TRBV12-4|TRBJ1-3
TGTGCCAGCAGTAAGGGTGCCTCTGGAAACACCATATATTTT
CASSKGASGNTIYF
>NA|NA|TRBV12-3/TRBV12-4|TRBJ2-3
TGTGCCAGCAGTCCCAAGGTCTGGGGAGGCACAGATACGCAGTATTTT
CASSPKVWGGTDTQYF
>NA|NA|TRBV29-1|TRBJ2-7
TGCAGCGTTAATACCGGAGAGGCCCCCTACGAGCAGTACTTC
CSVNTGEAPYEQYF
>NA|NA|TRBV7-2|TRBJ1-2
TGTGCCAGCAGCTTTGCCCCGGTGGGCTATGGCTACACCTTC
CASSFAPVGYGYTF
>TRBD2|few|TRBV7-9|TRBJ2-1
TGTGCCAGCAGCCGCTATCTGGGGCGGGAGTACAATGAGCAGTTCTTC
CASSRYLGREYNEQFF
>TRBD1|few|TRBV4-1|TRBJ2-1
TGCGCCAGCAGCCAAGAGAGGACCAGGGGGCCCTACAATGAGCAGTTCTTC
CASSQERTRGPYNEQFF
>NA|once|TRBV9|TRBJ2-2
TGTGCCAGCAGCGTAGTGGACAGCGCGAACACCGGGGAGCTGTTTTTT
CASSVVDSANTGELFF
>TRBD1|many|TRBV12-3/TRBV12-4|TRBJ1-1
TGTGCCAGCGGCAACAGGGGGCGAAGGACTGAAGCTTTCTTT
CASGNRGRRTEAFF
>NA|NA|TRBV14|TRBJ2-3
TGTGCCAGCAGCAGCGGACCATGGACGCAGTATTTT
CASSSGPWTQYF
>NA|NA|TRBV7-9|TRBJ1-6
TGTGCCAGCAGCTTCTCGGATCATGCAGTCTCCTATAATTCACCCCTCCACTTT
CASSFSDHAVSYNSPLHF
>NA|NA|TRBV6-1|TRBJ2-4
TGTGCCAGCAGGAGGGGTTGGGGAGAAAACATTCAGTACTTC
CASRRGWGENIQYF
>NA|many|TRBV7-8|TRBJ2-2
TGTGCCAGCAGCTTAGCTTATCCTACCGGGACAACGAACACCGGGGAGCTGTTTTTT
CASSLAYPTGTTNTGELFF
>TRBD1|few|TRBV5-6|TRBJ1-3
TGTGCCAGCAGCCTTGACCGGGACAGGGAACGAAACACCATATATTTT
CASSLDRDRERNTIYF
>NA|many|TRBV7-2|TRBJ1-1
TGTGCCAGCAGCTTCCCCCTGTGGGGAGGAAGGAACACTGAAGCTTTCTTT
CASSFPLWGGRNTEAFF
>NA|NA|TRBV7-9|TRBJ1-2
TGTGCCAGCACCATGACCGGGGGAGCTAACTATGGCTACACCTTC
CASTMTGGANYGYTF
>TRBD1|few|TRBV2|TRBJ2-2
TGTGCCAGCAGCTACAGGGGGAACACCGGGGAGCTGTTTTTT
CASSYRGNTGELFF
>TRBD1|NA|TRBV5-1|TRBJ1-1
TGCGCCAGCAGCCCAAGGACAGGGGGCACTGAAGCTTTCTTT
CASSPRTGGTEAFF
>NA|few|TRBV6-5|TRBJ2-4
TGTGCCAGCGGGGAGGACATTCAGTACTTC
CASGEDIQYF
>NA|NA|TRBV6-5|TRBJ1-1
TGTGCCAGCAGCCAGACCCCGGGACTGCACACTGAAGCTTTCTTT
CASSQTPGLHTEAFF
>NA|few|TRBV12-3/TRBV12-4|TRBJ2-6
TGTGCCAGCAGCAAAAGGGACTCTGGGGCCAACGTCCTGACTTTC
CASSKRDSGANVLTF
>TRBD2|many|TRBV7-6|TRBJ2-3
TGTGCCAGCAGCTTCGAGCGGGGGGCCGATACGCAGTATTTT
CASSFERGADTQYF
>NA|NA|TRBV2|TRBJ1-2
TGTGCCAGCAGTGAAGGGAGCCGACAGGAAGGCTACACCTTC
CASSEGSRQEGYTF
>TRBD1|NA|TRBV20-1|TRBJ1-2
TGCAGTGCTAGATCGGGACAGGGGGTTTCTGGCTACACCTTC
CSARSGQGVSGYTF
>TRBD1|few|TRBV28|TRBJ2-1
TGTGCCAGCAGTTTAATCACAGGGGGCGACGATGAGCAGTTCTTC
CASSLITGGDDEQFF
>TRBD1|once|TRBV29-1|TRBJ2-1
TGCAGCGTTGAAGGACAGGGGGCCAATGAGCAGTTCTTC
CSVEGQGANEQFF
>NA|NA|TRBV12-3/TRBV12-4|TRBJ2-3
TGTGCCAGCAGTTTGGGCAGGGTCGATACGCAGTATTTT
CASSLGRVDTQYF
>TRBD2|few|TRBV5-1|TRBJ2-1
TGCGCCAGCAGCCCTAGCGGGGAAAACCCCAATGAGCAGTTCTTC
CASSPSGENPNEQFF
>NA|NA|TRBV10-3|TRBJ1-1
TGTGCCATCAGTGCGGTAGCAAACACTGAAGCTTTCTTT
CAISAVANTEAFF
>NA|few|TRBV29-1|TRBJ1-2
TGCAGCGCCGAAATGACCCGGGACAACTATGGCTACACCTTC
CSAEMTRDNYGYTF
>NA|many|TRBV11-2|TRBJ1-4
TGTGCCAGCAGCTTAGGGCAGTCAGGGAAGTTTTTT
CASSLGQSGKFF
>NA|few|TRBV19|TRBJ1-5
TGTGCCAGTAAACGGGCCTTTGGGGGCGACCAGCCCCAGCATTTT
CASKRAFGGDQPQHF
>NA|few|TRBV14|TRBJ1-6
TGTGCCAGCAGCCAGCGGGAGGGATCACCCCTCCACTTT
CASSQREGSPLHF
>TRBD2|many|TRBV11-2|TRBJ2-1
TGTGCCAGCAGCCCTTCTTTCTCGGGGGGGGCCGGTGAGCAGTTCTTC
CASSPSFSGGAGEQFF
>TRBD1|few|TRBV5-4|TRBJ1-1
TGTGCCAGCAGCGCCAGACAGGGGATGACTGAAGCTTTCTTT
CASSARQGMTEAFF
>NA|few|TRBV12-3/TRBV12-4|TRBJ1-1
TGTGCCAGCAGAGGGGACCCCGGGGAAGCTTTCTTT
CASRGDPGEAFF
>TRBD2|NA|TRBV4-2|TRBJ2-3
TGTGCCAGCAGCCAAGAATCTAGCGGGGGGCCAGATACGCAGTATTTT
CASSQESSGGPDTQYF
>NA|NA|TRBV7-8|TRBJ2-1
TGTGCCAGCAGCCCCACGGTGGGTGTGGAGCAGTTCTTC
CASSPTVGVEQFF
>NA|NA|TRBV23-1|TRBJ1-6
TGCGCCAGCAGTCAAAAGGGAAATAATTCACCCCTCCACTTT
CASSQKGNNSPLHF
>NA|few|TRBV9|TRBJ1-2
TGTGCCAGCAGCGTAGGTCGGGGATTGGGTAACTATGGCTACACCTTC
CASSVGRGLGNYGYTF
>NA|many|TRBV12-3/TRBV12-4|TRBJ2-4
TGTGCCAGGCCGAATAAGAAGGAGGGAGGAGCCAAAAACATTCAGTACTTC
CARPNKKEGGAKNIQYF
>NA|NA|TRBV5-3|TRBJ2-1
TGTGCCAGCAGCTTGGAGGGCGGACCCTCCTACAATGAGCAGTTCTTC
CASSLEGGPSYNEQFF
>NA|medium-sized|TRBV7-2|TRBJ1-1
TGTGCCAGCAGCCCTAGCCAGTACTTAACAACTGAAGCTTTCTTT
CASSPSQYLTTEAFF
>NA|few|TRBV7-6|TRBJ1-5
TGTGCCAGCAGCGATGTAGGTCAGCCCCAGCATTTT
CASSDVGQPQHF
>TRBD2|many|TRBV7-2|TRBJ2-7
TGTGCCAGCAGCCACCCAAGGGAACTAGCGGTAGATAACGAGCAGTACTTC
CASSHPRELAVDNEQYF
>NA|few|TRBV5-5|TRBJ2-5
TGTGCCAGCAGCCTGGACAGCAGAACCCAGTACTTC
CASSLDSRTQYF
>NA|NA|TRBV3-1|TRBJ2-2
TGTGCCAGCAGCCAAGATGGGGGAAACACCGGGGAGCTGTTTTTT
CASSQDGGNTGELFF
>NA|few|TRBV20-1|TRBJ2-6
TGCAGTGCTAGAGTTTGGGGAGGCTCTGGGGCCAACGTCCTGACTTTC
CSARVWGGSGANVLTF
>NA|NA|TRBV19|TRBJ1-5
TGTGCCACCACACCCCCGGGCCACAATCAGCCCCAGCATTTT
CATTPPGHNQPQHF
>NA|once|TRBV11-3|TRBJ2-1
TGTGCCAGCAGCTTTACCGGGACACCAATCTTC
CASSFTGTPIF